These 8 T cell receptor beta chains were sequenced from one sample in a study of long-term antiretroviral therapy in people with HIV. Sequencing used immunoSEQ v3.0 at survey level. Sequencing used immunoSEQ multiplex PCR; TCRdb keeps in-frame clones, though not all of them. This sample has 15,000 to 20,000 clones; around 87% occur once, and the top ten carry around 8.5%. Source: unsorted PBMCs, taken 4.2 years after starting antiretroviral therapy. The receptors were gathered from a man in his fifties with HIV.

The CDR3 coding sequence is TGTGCCAGCAGCCAGGACGGAGGGCAGACCCAGTACTTC. Translated: CASSQDGGQTQYF. The chain uses TRBV5-6 and TRBJ2-5; D possibly corresponds to TRBD2 (6 bases). V lost 4 bases and J 6 bases, leaving 13 bases between the germline ends. The CDR3 covers 13 residues. Germline assignment: CDR1 SGHDT and CDR2 YYEEEE.

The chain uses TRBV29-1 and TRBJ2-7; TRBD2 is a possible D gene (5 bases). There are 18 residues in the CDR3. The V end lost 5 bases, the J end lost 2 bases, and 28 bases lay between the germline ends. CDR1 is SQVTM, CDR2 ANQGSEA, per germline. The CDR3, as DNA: TGCAGCGTTTGCGTTGCGGGTGGTCGAGGAATGGCCCCCTACGAGCAGTACTTC. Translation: CSVCVAGGRGMAPYEQYF.

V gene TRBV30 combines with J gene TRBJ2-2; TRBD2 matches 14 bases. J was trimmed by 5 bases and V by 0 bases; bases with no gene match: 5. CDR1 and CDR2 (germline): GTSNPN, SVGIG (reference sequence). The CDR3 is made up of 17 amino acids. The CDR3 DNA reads TGTGCCTGGAGTGTCAAGGGACTAGCGGGGGCTACCGGGGAGCTGTTTTTT. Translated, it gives CAWSVKGLAGATGELFF.

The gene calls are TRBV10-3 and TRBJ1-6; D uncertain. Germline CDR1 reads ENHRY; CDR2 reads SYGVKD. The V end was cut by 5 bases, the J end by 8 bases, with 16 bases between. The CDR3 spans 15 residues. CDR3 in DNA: TGTGCCATCAGTTCGACGCAGGAAAGGGATTCACCCCTCCACTTT. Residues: CAISSTQERDSPLHF.

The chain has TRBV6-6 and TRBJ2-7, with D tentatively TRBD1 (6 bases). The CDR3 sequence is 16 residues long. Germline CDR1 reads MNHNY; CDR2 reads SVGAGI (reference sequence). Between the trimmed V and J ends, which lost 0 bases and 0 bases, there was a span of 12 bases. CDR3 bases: TGTGCCAGCAGTTACTCCAACCGGGACATCTCCTACGAGCAGTACTTC. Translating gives CASSYSNRDISYEQYF.

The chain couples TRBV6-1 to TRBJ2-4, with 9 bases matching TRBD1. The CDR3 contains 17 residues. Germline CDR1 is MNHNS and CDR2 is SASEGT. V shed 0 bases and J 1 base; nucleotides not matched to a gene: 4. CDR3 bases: TGTGCCAGCAGTGAAGCTTGGACAGGGGTCGCCAAAAACATTCAGTACTTC. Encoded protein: CASSEAWTGVAKNIQYF.

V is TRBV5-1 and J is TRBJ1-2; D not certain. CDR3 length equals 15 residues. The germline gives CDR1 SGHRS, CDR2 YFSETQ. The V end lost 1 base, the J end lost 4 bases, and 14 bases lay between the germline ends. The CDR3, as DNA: TGCGCCAGCAGCTTGAATGGCCCCACTGGCTATGGCTACACCTTC. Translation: CASSLNGPTGYGYTF.

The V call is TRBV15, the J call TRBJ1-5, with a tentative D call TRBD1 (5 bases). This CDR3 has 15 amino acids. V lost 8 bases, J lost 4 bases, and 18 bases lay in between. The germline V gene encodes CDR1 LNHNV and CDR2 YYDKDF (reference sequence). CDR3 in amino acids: CATHLGQGGNQPQHF. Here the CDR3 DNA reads TGTGCCACCCATCTCGGCCAGGGTGGGAATCAGCCCCAGCATTTT.